This T cell receptor (beta chain) was found in a study of cytomegalovirus exposure and HLA in healthy donors. Germline CDR1 and CDR2: SNHLY and FYNNEI. The CDR3 is 15 amino acids. The V gene end was trimmed by 2 bases and the J gene end by 6 bases; junction bases not matched to a gene: 5. Notes on this clone: Antigen unknown.

The PCR ran on 60 Vbeta and 13 Jbeta primers. Profiling relied on immunoSEQ multiplex PCR, and the TCRdb table lists in-frame clones only, not all of them. Its clone listing holds fewer than 100,000 clones. Each donor was healthy, and each was a bone marrow donor. Study-level results: A few chains linked to CMV were shown in vitro to be specific for CMV antigens. Analysis was carried out at a later point, and it linked a missense DCLRE1C variant to TCR beta V- and J-gene trimming. Association of 15,000 to 20,000 TCR beta sequences with HLA alleles was found at 0.05 false discovery rate in a later analysis.

Sequencing was done on a sample of PBMCs. This sequence originates from a man in his fifties in good health and CMV-seronegative. This rearrangement joins TRBV2 to TRBJ1-5, with 9 bases fitting TRBD1. CDR3 sequence: CASSENTGGFQPQHF. The CDR3 DNA is TGTGCCAGCAGTGAAAACACAGGGGGCTTTCAGCCCCAGCATTTT.